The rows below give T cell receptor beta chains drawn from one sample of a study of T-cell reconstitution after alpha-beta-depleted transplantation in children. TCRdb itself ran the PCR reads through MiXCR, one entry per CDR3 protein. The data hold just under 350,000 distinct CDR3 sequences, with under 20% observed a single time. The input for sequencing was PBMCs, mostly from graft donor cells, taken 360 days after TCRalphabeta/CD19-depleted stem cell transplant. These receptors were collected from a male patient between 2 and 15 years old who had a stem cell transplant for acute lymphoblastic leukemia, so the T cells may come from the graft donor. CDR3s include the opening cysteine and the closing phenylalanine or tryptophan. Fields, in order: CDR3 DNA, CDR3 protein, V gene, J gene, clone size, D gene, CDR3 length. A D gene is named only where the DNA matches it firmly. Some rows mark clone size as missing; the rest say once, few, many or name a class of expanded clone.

CDR3nt: TGTGCCACCAGCACGCAGAGCACAGATACGCAGTATTTT
CDR3aa: CATSTQSTDTQYF
v_gene: TRBV15
j_gene: TRBJ2-3
abundance: many
d_gene: .
len: 13

CDR3nt: TGTGCCATCAGCCCCGGGAGGCTCGCCTACGAGCAGTACTTC
CDR3aa: CAISPGRLAYEQYF
v_gene: TRBV10-3
j_gene: TRBJ2-7
abundance: many
d_gene: TRBD2
len: 14

CDR3nt: TGTGCCAGCAGTTACTCGGCGATTCCCTATAGCAATCAGCCCCAGCATTTT
CDR3aa: CASSYSAIPYSNQPQHF
v_gene: TRBV6-2/TRBV6-3
j_gene: TRBJ1-5
abundance: .
d_gene: .
len: 17

CDR3nt: TGTGCCAGCAGTGGACTAGCGGGGGGAACCGGGGAGCTGTTTTTT
CDR3aa: CASSGLAGGTGELFF
v_gene: TRBV12-3/TRBV12-4
j_gene: TRBJ2-2
abundance: few
d_gene: TRBD2
len: 15

CDR3nt: TGTGCCTCCCAGGGCTTCTCCTACGAGCAGTACTTC
CDR3aa: CASQGFSYEQYF
v_gene: TRBV24-1
j_gene: TRBJ2-7
abundance: many
d_gene: .
len: 12

CDR3nt: TGTGCCAGCAGCCCCGACAGGGGGGACGAGCAGTACTTC
CDR3aa: CASSPDRGDEQYF
v_gene: TRBV11-1
j_gene: TRBJ2-7
abundance: .
d_gene: TRBD1
len: 13

CDR3nt: TGCAGTGCTACCTGGACAGGACAAGAGACCCAGTACTTC
CDR3aa: CSATWTGQETQYF
v_gene: TRBV20-1
j_gene: TRBJ2-5
abundance: many
d_gene: TRBD1
len: 13

CDR3nt: TGTGCCAGCAACTCCGGGACAGGGCTACCCGGGGAGCTGTTTTTT
CDR3aa: CASNSGTGLPGELFF
v_gene: TRBV12-3/TRBV12-4
j_gene: TRBJ2-2
abundance: .
d_gene: TRBD1
len: 15

CDR3nt: TGTGCCAGCAGTTTATTCGTAGGCGCCGTCCGAGATACGCAGTATTTT
CDR3aa: CASSLFVGAVRDTQYF
v_gene: TRBV12-3/TRBV12-4
j_gene: TRBJ2-3
abundance: few
d_gene: .
len: 16

CDR3nt: TGTGCCAGCGCTCAAGGGGCAGGAGGTGAGCAGTTCTTC
CDR3aa: CASAQGAGGEQFF
v_gene: TRBV2
j_gene: TRBJ2-1
abundance: few
d_gene: .
len: 13

CDR3nt: TGTGCCAGCAGTGAATGGAGGGTCTCCTACGAGCAGTACTTC
CDR3aa: CASSEWRVSYEQYF
v_gene: TRBV6-1
j_gene: TRBJ2-7
abundance: .
d_gene: .
len: 14

CDR3nt: TGTGCCAGCAGTTTAGGGATGGCCTACGAGCAGTACTTC
CDR3aa: CASSLGMAYEQYF
v_gene: TRBV12-3/TRBV12-4
j_gene: TRBJ2-7
abundance: .
d_gene: .
len: 13

CDR3nt: TGTGCCAGCAGCTTAGCATTGCTCCCAGATACGCAGTATTTT
CDR3aa: CASSLALLPDTQYF
v_gene: TRBV11-2
j_gene: TRBJ2-3
abundance: few
d_gene: .
len: 14

CDR3nt: TGTGCCAGTGCTAGCGGTAGCTCCTACAATGAGCAGTTCTTC
CDR3aa: CASASGSSYNEQFF
v_gene: TRBV6-2/TRBV6-3
j_gene: TRBJ2-1
abundance: .
d_gene: TRBD2
len: 14

CDR3nt: TGTGCCAGCAGCCATAGCGGGAGGCCAGATACGCAGTATTTT
CDR3aa: CASSHSGRPDTQYF
v_gene: TRBV4-2
j_gene: TRBJ2-3
abundance: .
d_gene: TRBD2
len: 14

CDR3nt: TGCGCCAGCAGCCAGACCGGTATCGCACAGTTCACAGATACGCAGTATTTT
CDR3aa: CASSQTGIAQFTDTQYF
v_gene: TRBV4-1
j_gene: TRBJ2-3
abundance: many
d_gene: .
len: 17

CDR3nt: TGCGCCAGCAGCTTGGACGGCCACCCCGACGATACGCAGTATTTT
CDR3aa: CASSLDGHPDDTQYF
v_gene: TRBV5-1
j_gene: TRBJ2-3
abundance: many
d_gene: .
len: 15

CDR3nt: TGCGCCAGCAGCTTGGGATGGGGACAGGGGGCCACTGAAGCTTTCTTT
CDR3aa: CASSLGWGQGATEAFF
v_gene: TRBV5-1
j_gene: TRBJ1-1
abundance: .
d_gene: TRBD1
len: 16

CDR3nt: TGTGCCAGCAGTTTAGTCTGGGACAGGGGTCACCGGAATGAGCAGTTCTTC
CDR3aa: CASSLVWDRGHRNEQFF
v_gene: TRBV12-3/TRBV12-4
j_gene: TRBJ2-1
abundance: .
d_gene: TRBD1
len: 17

CDR3nt: TGTGCCAGCAGAGCGTTCCGCTCCTACAATGAGCAGTTCTTC
CDR3aa: CASRAFRSYNEQFF
v_gene: TRBV11-2
j_gene: TRBJ2-1
abundance: .
d_gene: .
len: 14

CDR3nt: TGTGCCAGCAGTTTAAGGACTAGCGGAGTCTACAATGAGCAGTTCTTC
CDR3aa: CASSLRTSGVYNEQFF
v_gene: TRBV12-3/TRBV12-4
j_gene: TRBJ2-1
abundance: many
d_gene: TRBD2
len: 16

CDR3nt: TGTGCCAGCAGTTTATTTGGGGGACAGGACTATGGCTACACCTTC
CDR3aa: CASSLFGGQDYGYTF
v_gene: TRBV27
j_gene: TRBJ1-2
abundance: few
d_gene: TRBD1
len: 15

CDR3nt: TGTGCCAGCAGCCCCCGACTAGCGGCCATCTACAATGAGCAGTTCTTC
CDR3aa: CASSPRLAAIYNEQFF
v_gene: TRBV9
j_gene: TRBJ2-1
abundance: many
d_gene: TRBD2
len: 16

CDR3nt: TGTGCCAGTCCCGGGCGGGACAGACCCTACGAGCAGTACTTC
CDR3aa: CASPGRDRPYEQYF
v_gene: TRBV12-3/TRBV12-4
j_gene: TRBJ2-7
abundance: few
d_gene: .
len: 14

CDR3nt: TGCAGCGTTCAGCTGGGTACAGGGGGGACTGAAGCTTTCTTT
CDR3aa: CSVQLGTGGTEAFF
v_gene: TRBV29-1
j_gene: TRBJ1-1
abundance: few
d_gene: TRBD1
len: 14

CDR3nt: TGTGCCAGCAGTTTACGACCTAGCGGGAGGTTGAGGGCAGATACGCAGTATTTT
CDR3aa: CASSLRPSGRLRADTQYF
v_gene: TRBV28
j_gene: TRBJ2-3
abundance: .
d_gene: TRBD2
len: 18

CDR3nt: TGTGCCAGCAGTCTGAGTGTAACGGGGACTAGTGTGGAGCAGTTCTTC
CDR3aa: CASSLSVTGTSVEQFF
v_gene: TRBV28
j_gene: TRBJ2-1
abundance: .
d_gene: TRBD2
len: 16

CDR3nt: TGTGCCAGCTGTGCGGCCTCCGCGTACGAGCAGTACTTC
CDR3aa: CASCAASAYEQYF
v_gene: TRBV12-3/TRBV12-4
j_gene: TRBJ2-7
abundance: few
d_gene: .
len: 13

CDR3nt: TGTGCCAGCAGCTTGAGTAACGATGAGCAGTTCTTC
CDR3aa: CASSLSNDEQFF
v_gene: TRBV7-6
j_gene: TRBJ2-1
abundance: .
d_gene: .
len: 12

CDR3nt: TGTGCCAGCAGCACAGGTACCACTGAAGCTTTCTTT
CDR3aa: CASSTGTTEAFF
v_gene: TRBV6-6
j_gene: TRBJ1-1
abundance: many
d_gene: .
len: 12

CDR3nt: TGCGCCAGCAGCCGTCGGACAGGGTCCCCCCACGAGCAGTACTTC
CDR3aa: CASSRRTGSPHEQYF
v_gene: TRBV4-3
j_gene: TRBJ2-7
abundance: .
d_gene: TRBD1
len: 15

CDR3nt: TGCAGCGCCGCCGGGGGCGGGGTGAATGAGCAGTTCTTC
CDR3aa: CSAAGGGVNEQFF
v_gene: TRBV29-1
j_gene: TRBJ2-1
abundance: many
d_gene: .
len: 13

CDR3nt: TGCAGTGCCAGACAGTCCTACGAGCAGTACTTC
CDR3aa: CSARQSYEQYF
v_gene: TRBV20-1
j_gene: TRBJ2-7
abundance: few
d_gene: .
len: 11

CDR3nt: TGTGCCAGCAGTTTGCAAGGGCGGAATCAGCCCCAGCATTTT
CDR3aa: CASSLQGRNQPQHF
v_gene: TRBV27
j_gene: TRBJ1-5
abundance: .
d_gene: .
len: 14

CDR3nt: TGCGCCAGCAGCCAAGGTTCTAGCGGGAGCACAGATACGCAGTATTTT
CDR3aa: CASSQGSSGSTDTQYF
v_gene: TRBV4-3
j_gene: TRBJ2-3
abundance: .
d_gene: TRBD2
len: 16

CDR3nt: TGTGCCAGCAGCTTGATGTGGGAAACTAGCGGGATAAGGTTGCCGGCCTACAATGAGCAGTTCTTC
CDR3aa: CASSLMWETSGIRLPAYNEQFF
v_gene: TRBV5-4
j_gene: TRBJ2-1
abundance: few
d_gene: TRBD2
len: 22

CDR3nt: TGTGCCAGCTCACCTAATACCGGGACTCTGAACACCGGGGAGCTGTTTTTT
CDR3aa: CASSPNTGTLNTGELFF
v_gene: TRBV18
j_gene: TRBJ2-2
abundance: few
d_gene: .
len: 17

CDR3nt: TGCAGTGCTCCTAATCTACCCGGGTACAATGAGCAGTTCTTC
CDR3aa: CSAPNLPGYNEQFF
v_gene: TRBV20-1
j_gene: TRBJ2-1
abundance: few
d_gene: .
len: 14

CDR3nt: TGTGCCAGCAGTTTATTCGGTGAAGCTTTCTTT
CDR3aa: CASSLFGEAFF
v_gene: TRBV28
j_gene: TRBJ1-1
abundance: .
d_gene: .
len: 11